The clone carrying this T cell receptor beta chain showed up just once. This sample is drawn from a study of siplizumab effects on memory and regulatory T cells. Repertoires were generated with immunoSEQ multiplex PCR, while TCRdb's copy carries only in-frame clones and drops some. Counted here are some 56,000 clones, about 98% occurring once; the ten biggest clones make up roughly 1.1%. Germline trimming cut 0 bases from V and 7 bases from J; bases unmatched to any gene: 5. CDR1 and CDR2 (germline): SGHTA, FQGTGA. The CDR3 sequence is 16 residues long. This chain connects TRBV7-3 to TRBJ2-1, with 11 bases identical to TRBD2. This TCR was recovered from a human donor in good health. Sequences were obtained from naive CD8+ T cells sorted from blood. This CDR3 reads CASSLTGPSGRNEQFF. The CDR3 DNA sequence: TGTGCCAGCAGCTTAACCGGGCCTAGCGGGAGGAATGAGCAGTTCTTC. Combining the CDR3 with reference TRBV7-3 and TRBJ2-1 gives the whole variable domain GAGVSQTPSNKVTEKGKYVELRCDPISGHTALYWYRQSLGQGPEFLIYFQGTGAADDSGLPNDRFFAVRPEGSVSTLKIQRTERGDSAVYLCASSLTGPSGRNEQFFGPGTRLTVL.